Presented here are 30 T cell receptor beta chains from one specimen sequenced in a study of cytomegalovirus exposure and HLA in healthy donors (dated by TCRdb to 2016 to 2017). The library was generated by the immunoSEQ multiplex PCR assay. A mixture of 60 forward primers for TCR Vbeta segments and 13 reverse primers for TCR Jbeta segments was used in the multiplex PCR. Not all clones reach the TCRdb copy of this immuneACCESS table, which keeps in-frame sequences only. Checked studies attribute under half of the gap to unresolved V genes and leave the rest unexplained. This sample gives 84,000 or so clones in total; less than 80% of them show up just once. Around 15% of the sample is held by the ten biggest clonotypes. Input material: PBMCs. These TCRs come from a human donor in good health.

This sequence joins TRBV7-2 and TRBJ2-1; TRBD2 aligns across 16 bases. In germline, CDR1 is SGHTA, CDR2 FQGNSA. V trimming: 1 base; J trimming: 7 bases; junction bases outside the gene matches: 10. The CDR3 extends over 19 amino acids. The CDR3 spells CASSLGGLAGGQRRNEQFF. The CDR3 region has the DNA TGTGCCAGCAGCTTAGGGGGACTAGCGGGGGGGCAGAGGAGAAATGAGCAGTTCTTC. Full variable domain (remainder filled in from reference TRBV7-2 and TRBJ2-1): GAGVSQSPSNKVTEKGKDVELRCDPISGHTALYWYRQSLGQGLEFLIYFQGNSAPDKSGLPSDRFSAERTGGSVSTLTIQRTQQEDSAVYLCASSLGGLAGGQRRNEQFFGPGTRLTVL.

The chain joins TRBV9 to TRBJ1-1; D not certain. The CDR3 is 15 amino acids. From germline, CDR1 is SGDLS and CDR2 YYNGEE. Trimming took 0 bases from V and 0 from J, leaving 9 bases between them. The CDR3 DNA reads as TGTGCCAGCAGCGTAGTTGGCAGAATGAACACTGAAGCTTTCTTT. It encodes CASSVVGRMNTEAFF.

This clone was seen just once. The chain has TRBV5-1 and TRBJ2-7; 13 nucleotides line up with TRBD2. This CDR3 contains 15 residues. The J segment lost 5 bases and the V segment lost 2 bases, leaving 4 bases of the junction unmatched. Germline V gives CDR1 SGHRS, CDR2 YFSETQ. The CDR3 loop reads CASSLLAGGINEQYF. The CDR3 bases are TGCGCCAGCAGCTTACTAGCGGGGGGGATCAACGAGCAGTACTTC.

The J gene is TRBJ1-6, the V gene TRBV4-3; D unclear. CDR3 length: 15 amino acids. V lost 0 bases, J lost 7 bases, and 10 bases lay in between. Germline assignment: CDR1 LGHNA and CDR2 YSLEER. The CDR3, as DNA: TGCGCCAGCAGCCAAGATTGGGAGGGAAATTCACCCCTCCACTTT. As protein: CASSQDWEGNSPLHF.

The V and J genes are TRBV27 and TRBJ2-1; 11 positions match TRBD1. Germline CDR1 is MNHEY and CDR2 is SMNVEV (reference sequence). The CDR3 consists of 19 residues. V lost 7 bases to trimming and J lost 2 bases; unmatched junction nucleotides: 16. In DNA, the CDR3 is TGTGCCAGCACCCTGGGGGGCCCAACGGACAGGGGGCCCTACAATGAGCAGTTCTTC. Its protein product is CASTLGGPTDRGPYNEQFF.

This clone was counted between two and nine times. The chain links TRBV4-2 to TRBJ2-3; TRBD2 matches at 8 bases. CDR1 LGHNA and CDR2 YNFKEQ come from the germline V gene. The CDR3 consists of 16 residues. The trim removed 2 bases at V and 4 bases at J, leaving 8 bases unmatched. As DNA, the CDR3 is TGTGCCAGCAGCCAACCGGGACTAGTCTTTCCAGATACGCAGTATTTT. Residues: CASSQPGLVFPDTQYF.

Concerning this clone: A read error may account for a junction end that differs from germline. J is TRBJ1-1 and V is TRBV7-9; TRBD1 matches 7 bases. Germline CDR1 SEHNR, CDR2 FQNEAQ (reference sequence). The CDR3 runs to 15 residues. The CDR3 nucleotides read TGTTCCAGCAGCTGGGCAGGGGGGATGAACACTGAAGCTTTCTTT. Translated, it gives CSSSWAGGMNTEAFF.

V is TRBV5-6 and J is TRBJ1-1; D is uncertain. Per germline, CDR1 SGHDT and CDR2 YYEEEE. The CDR3 is 15 amino acids. V was shortened by 0 bases and J by 2 bases, with 11 bases between the two germline ends. The CDR3 DNA is TGTGCCAGCAGCTTGGGGGTCAGGCCCAACACTGAAGCTTTCTTT. Its protein is CASSLGVRPNTEAFF.

This clone was counted a single time. The junction and the germline gene differ at one end; a read error may be behind it. The chain uses TRBV5-6 and TRBJ1-2; 8 bases fit TRBD1. Germline V gene lookup returns CDR1 SGHDT and CDR2 YYEEEE. The CDR3 extends over 12 amino acids. CDR3 residues: CASTRQGPGYPF. The DNA for the CDR3 is TGTGCCAGCACCCGACAGGGGCCAGGCTACCCCTTC.

This clone has just a few counts. The chain couples TRBV6-1 to TRBJ1-3; maybe TRBD1 (5 bases). Germline V lookup: CDR1 MNHNS, CDR2 SASEGT. CDR3 length equals 14 residues. The V end lost 10 bases, the J end lost 0 bases, and 13 bases lay between the germline ends. The CDR3 sequence is CAIMTVSSGNTIYF. In DNA, the CDR3 is TGTGCCATCATGACAGTTAGCTCTGGAAACACCATATATTTT.

The J gene is TRBJ2-7, the V gene TRBV18; D is undetermined. The CDR3 runs 14 residues. Germline V lookup: CDR1 KGHSH, CDR2 LQKENI. V lost 5 bases and J 2 bases, leaving 13 bases between the germline ends. In DNA form, the CDR3 reads TGTGCCAGCTCAGTGGCAGGATTAACCTACGAGCAGTACTTC. Protein sequence: CASSVAGLTYEQYF. Based on the CDR3 plus reference TRBV18 and TRBJ2-7, the full variable domain is NAGVMQNPRHLVRRRGQEARLRCSPMKGHSHVYWYRQLPEEGLKFMVYLQKENIIDESGMPKERFSAEFPKEGPSILRIQQVVRGDSAAYFCASSVAGLTYEQYFGPGTRLTVT.

V is TRBV5-4 and J is TRBJ2-7, with 13 positions matching TRBD2. CDR1 and CDR2 (germline): SGHNT, YYREEE (reference sequence). The CDR3 runs 15 residues. The J segment lost 2 bases and the V segment lost 4 bases, leaving 3 bases of the junction unmatched. The CDR3 spells CASSPGLAGTYEQYF. The CDR3 DNA follows: TGTGCCAGCAGCCCGGGACTAGCGGGAACCTACGAGCAGTACTTC. Full variable domain (rest looked up from reference TRBV5-4 and TRBJ2-7): ETGVTQSPTHLIKTRGQQVTLRCSSQSGHNTVSWYQQALGQGPQFIFQYYREEENGRGNFPPRFSGLQFPNYSSELNVNALELDDSALYLCASSPGLAGTYEQYFGPGTRLTVT.

V is TRBV6-6 and J is TRBJ1-3; 8 bases are a match to TRBD1. V lost 2 bases, J lost 3 bases, and 6 bases stayed unmatched. CDR1 and CDR2 from the germline V gene are MNHNY and SVGAGI (reference sequence). This CDR3 contains 16 residues. Written as DNA, the CDR3 is TGTGCCAGCAGTTACACCGGGACAGGTTTTGGAAACACCATATATTTT. Amino acids: CASSYTGTGFGNTIYF.

This clone appeared a few times. The J gene is TRBJ1-1, the V gene TRBV5-1, with 7 bases identical to TRBD1. Germline CDR1 SGHRS, CDR2 YFSETQ. The junction had 7 bases not matched to a gene; V was cut back by 4 bases and J by 1 base. The CDR3 is made up of 15 amino acids. CDR3 residues: CASSPHGTANTEAFF. For the CDR3, the DNA is TGCGCCAGCAGCCCCCACGGGACAGCGAACACTGAAGCTTTCTTT. The complete variable domain, with remaining parts taken from reference TRBV5-1 and TRBJ1-1, reads KAGVTQTPRYLIKTRGQQVTLSCSPISGHRSVSWYQQTPGQGLQFLFEYFSETQRNKGNFPGRFSGRQFSNSRSEMNVSTLELGDSALYLCASSPHGTANTEAFFGQGTRLTVV.

The V gene is TRBV5-1, the J gene TRBJ2-1; 7 bases are shared with TRBD2. Germline trimming cut 0 bases from V and 8 bases from J; bases unmatched to any gene: 5. The CDR3 extends over 14 amino acids. The germline CDR1 and CDR2 sequences are SGHRS and YFSETQ. The CDR3 spells CASSLESSGDEQFF. CDR3 nucleotides: TGCGCCAGCAGCTTGGAGTCTAGCGGTGATGAGCAGTTCTTC.

Note on this clone: An end of the junction does not agree with germline; a read error may underlie this. This chain joins TRBV6-1 and TRBJ1-2; D is perhaps TRBD1 (5 bases). Per the germline V gene, CDR1 is MNHNS and CDR2 is SASEGT. The CDR3 totals 11 residues. CDR3 sequence (DNA): TGTGCCAGCGGGGTTAGTTGGGGCTACCCCTTC. This sequence encodes CASGVSWGYPF.

This clone was detected only a few times. The chain uses TRBV9 and TRBJ1-5; no firm D call. The germline CDR1 and CDR2 sequences are SGDLS and YYNGEE. The CDR3 has 15 amino acids. V was clipped by 4 bases and J by 3 bases, with 14 bases between them. DNA for the CDR3: TGTGCCAGCAGCCCCTACGGCGGGTTCAATCAGCCCCAGCATTTT. Protein sequence: CASSPYGGFNQPQHF.

This clone was observed a few times. The rearrangement links TRBV16 to TRBJ1-1; TRBD1 aligns across 9 bases. V shed 4 bases and J 4 bases; nucleotides not matched to a gene: 7. Germline CDR1 reads KGHSY; CDR2 reads FQNENV. This CDR3 is 15 amino acids long. The DNA of the CDR3 is TGTGCCAGCAGCCCGCAGTGGGACAGGGCCACTGAAGCTTTCTTT. Residues: CASSPQWDRATEAFF.

In its sample, this clone was seen once. The rearrangement links TRBV18 to TRBJ1-5; TRBD1 matches at 9 bases. V dropped 2 bases and J dropped 1; count of bases not matched to a gene: 0. Germline values: CDR1 KGHSH, CDR2 LQKENI. The CDR3 is 15 residues long. The CDR3 DNA follows: TGTGCCAGCTCACCAGGGACAGGGAGCAATCAGCCCCAGCATTTT. It translates to CASSPGTGSNQPQHF.

The chain links TRBV5-6 to TRBJ1-1, with D maybe TRBD1 (6 bases). The CDR3 is made up of 14 amino acids. Germline V gives CDR1 SGHDT, CDR2 YYEEEE. V was clipped by 0 bases and J by 7 bases, with 13 bases between them. The CDR3 sequence: CASSLVGRGGEAFF. The DNA for the CDR3 is TGTGCCAGCAGCTTGGTTGGGAGGGGGGGTGAAGCTTTCTTT.

This sequence joins TRBV5-4 and TRBJ2-7; possible D gene TRBD1, 6 bases. V lost 5 bases to trimming and J lost 1 base, with 10 bases between them. The V gene's germline CDR1 is SGHNT and CDR2 YYREEE (reference sequence). The length of the CDR3 is 13 residues. This CDR3 reads CASRPQGSYEQYF. The CDR3 DNA reads TGTGCCAGCAGACCACAGGGTTCCTACGAGCAGTACTTC.

This chain joins TRBV5-1 and TRBJ2-2; 8 nucleotides line up with TRBD1. The CDR3 covers 17 residues. V dropped 7 bases and J dropped 1; count of bases not matched to a gene: 12. Germline CDR1 and CDR2: SGHRS and YFSETQ. CDR3 sequence: CASGDLSGQGNTGELFF. CDR3 bases: TGCGCCAGCGGGGACCTTTCTGGACAGGGGAACACCGGGGAGCTGTTTTTT.

The DNA for the CDR3 is TGTGCCAGCAGTGAAGCCGCCTACAATGAGCAGTTCTTC. This gives the protein CASSEAAYNEQFF. The J gene is TRBJ2-1, the V gene TRBV6-1, with D hard to call. Germline values: CDR1 MNHNS, CDR2 SASEGT. Trimming removed 0 bases at V and 2 bases at J, with 2 bases between. There are 13 residues in the CDR3.

As to this clone: Other DNA sequences within the sample encode an identical CDR3. The chain recombines TRBV18 with TRBJ2-7; TRBD1 agrees at 7 bases. CDR1 KGHSH and CDR2 LQKENI come from the germline V gene. The CDR3 length is 12 residues. V was pared by 3 bases and J by 5 bases, with 1 base of the junction left unmatched. CDR3 bases: TGTGCCAGCTCACCCGACAGGGACGAGCAGTACTTC. Protein product: CASSPDRDEQYF. Using reference TRBV18 and TRBJ2-7 for the parts outside the CDR3, the full variable domain is NAGVMQNPRHLVRRRGQEARLRCSPMKGHSHVYWYRQLPEEGLKFMVYLQKENIIDESGMPKERFSAEFPKEGPSILRIQQVVRGDSAAYFCASSPDRDEQYFGPGTRLTVT.

The V and J genes are TRBV19 and TRBJ2-2; 7 nucleotides agree with TRBD1. Germline assignment: CDR1 LNHDA and CDR2 SQIVND (reference sequence). The CDR3 has 14 amino acids. The V gene end was trimmed by 7 bases and the J gene end by 4 bases; junction bases not matched to a gene: 6. Written as DNA, the CDR3 is TGTGCCAGTACCCCGGGACAGACCACCGGGGAGCTGTTTTTT. The encoded protein is CASTPGQTTGELFF.

J is TRBJ2-2 and V is TRBV5-4; D possibly corresponds to TRBD2 (5 bases). Deletions cut 1 base from V and 2 bases from J, with 12 bases between. This CDR3 has 16 residues. CDR1 is SGHNT and CDR2 is YYREEE in the germline V gene (reference sequence). DNA of the CDR3: TGTGCCAGCAGCTTGATTGGAGCGGCTAACACCGGGGAGCTGTTTTTT. Encoded protein: CASSLIGAANTGELFF.

Only a few counts were recorded for this clone. The chain is built from TRBV7-9 and TRBJ1-4; 9 nucleotides agree with TRBD1. Germline V gene lookup returns CDR1 SEHNR and CDR2 FQNEAQ (reference sequence). The CDR3 spans 15 residues. The junction had 5 bases not matched to a gene; V was cut back by 2 bases and J by 7 bases. CDR3 sequence reads: CASSLPTGGGEKLFF. The CDR3 DNA reads as TGTGCCAGCAGCTTACCTACAGGGGGCGGTGAAAAACTGTTTTTT.

The rearrangement joins TRBV19 to TRBJ1-5; 9 bases agree with TRBD1. Germline CDR1 reads LNHDA; CDR2 reads SQIVND (reference sequence). CDR3 length: 16 amino acids. V lost 5 bases and J lost 3; bases outside the gene matches: 8. CDR3 sequence: CASSSGTGYTNQPQHF. The CDR3 nucleotides are TGTGCCAGTAGTTCAGGGACAGGGTATACCAATCAGCCCCAGCATTTT. Full variable domain (rest looked up from reference TRBV19 and TRBJ1-5): DGGITQSPKYLFRKEGQNVTLSCEQNLNHDAMYWYRQDPGQGLRLIYYSQIVNDFQKGDIAEGYSVSREKKESFPLTVTSAQKNPTAFYLCASSSGTGYTNQPQHFGDGTRLSIL.

This sequence joins TRBV6-1 and TRBJ2-7; 8 bases map to TRBD2. The germline CDR1 and CDR2 sequences are MNHNS and SASEGT. The CDR3 has 15 residues. Trimming took 0 bases from V and 3 from J; bases not matched to a gene: 4. Here the CDR3 DNA reads TGTGCCAGCAGTGAAGCGGGGGCGGGGGGCTACGAGCAGTACTTC. Translated, it gives CASSEAGAGGYEQYF.

This clone showed up just a few times. The V call is TRBV15, the J call TRBJ2-5, with TRBD2 identical over 9 bases. The end of the DNA is better explained by TRBJ2-7, so the J call may be wrong. Germline V gene sequence: CDR1 LNHNV, CDR2 YYDKDF (reference sequence). The CDR3 sequence is 16 residues long. Here the CDR3 DNA reads TGTGCCACCAGCATCCTAACTAGCGGGTTAGACTACGAGCAGTACTTC. Its protein product is CATSILTSGLDYEQYF.